The clone carrying this T cell receptor beta chain showed up just a few times. Its antigen is currently unknown. These data come from a study of identical twins. Per the germline V gene, CDR1 is MNHEY and CDR2 is SVGAGI. Losses at the gene ends were 0 bases for V and 6 bases for J; bases not matched to a gene: 7. The CDR3 has 16 residues. The authors used template switching to add a universal primer site and gave cDNA unique molecular identifiers. TCRdb re-derived calls from the 5' RACE reads in MiXCR, one entry per CDR3 protein. The data show fewer than 550,000 distinct CDR3 sequences, around 15% seen once. Study results and caveats: In beta out-of-frame sequences, the excess sharing between twins was weaker. Abundant beta clonotypes from cord blood had fewer insertions, unlike memory repertoires, which showed none.

This sample was shared with a second study, whose subject was yellow fever vaccine responses in identical twins.

The receptor was isolated from a woman aged 18 to 35 in good health. The chain joins TRBV6-5 to TRBJ2-7; TRBD2 aligns across 11 bases. The sample consisted of CD4+ T cells sorted from blood. CDR3 bases: TGTGCCAGCAGTTACTCCACTAGCGGGAGAGGTCGCGAGCAGTACTTC. Encoded protein: CASSYSTSGRGREQYF.